This T cell receptor (beta chain) was sequenced for a study of shared clonotypes between healthy human individuals (dated by TCRdb to about 2020). Regarding the study in general: The cohort comprised a couple of women and a few men aged 18 to 49 years. Per donor, leukapheresis produced somewhere between about 0.94 and 9 billion PBMCs. The study deeply sequenced blood TCR repertoires of about 5 healthy adults to estimate repertoire size and the extent of clonotype sharing between individuals. For each donor, CD4 naive and CD4 memory were each given three plates, CD8 naive was given two plates, and CD8 memory was given one plate. To increase sequencing depth and limit assay-specific biases, different laboratories used diverse techniques to prepare libraries and sequence TCR repertoires.

Comments on this clone: No antigen is known for it. No qualities accompany the bases; no much larger clone lies one base away.

Study-level results and caveats: Pairwise subsampling led to the expectation that sequencing depth would affect the degree of clonotype sharing among donors. Estimated clonotype richness was generally larger for naive than for memory subsets. Because the study included only a small number of donors, the genetic and exposure-history diversity represented was limited. Compared with non-shared clonotypes, clonotypes shared by all four sorted-subset donors had higher generation probabilities. Only blood was sampled, and tissue TCR repertoires likely differ from those in blood. Roughly 5% of naive CD4, more than 3% of naive CD8, approximately 2.2% of memory CD4, and 0.35% to 0.5% of memory CD8 clonotypes were shared across a few donors. Rarefaction of sorted-subset datasets indicated incomplete sequencing despite the large sequencing depth.

Using the deep immunoSEQ assay, TCR CDR3 regions were amplified from genomic DNA by multiplex PCR. Genomic DNA extracted from each cell subset was distributed evenly over all wells of several immunoSEQ 96-well plates, and each plate served as one replicate. For sorted subsets, roughly 200 ng of genomic DNA, equivalent to some 30,000 T cell genomes, went into each replicate PCR. Purified libraries were quantified with a Qubit 3.0 fluorometer, sized on a Bioanalyzer 2100, and re-quantified with the KAPA Library Quantification kit. Every immunoSEQ 96-well plate was sequenced on a separate single-read 150-cycle Illumina NextSeq 550 flow cell. In the paper's pipeline: Because the immunoSEQ output included only junctional sequences and no quality scores, the filtering could not be the same as the filtering used for full-length reads. To assign V/J genes and CDR3, sequences were annotated against IMGT germline references using PyIR, a Python wrapper for IgBLAST v1.9. Reads with weak V/J assignments (E-value above 1e-6), missing CDR3, stop codons, out-of-frame junctions, or ambiguous translated residues were removed. V3J clonotypes were defined as sequences sharing an identical inferred V gene, J gene, and CDR3 amino acid sequence. Percentage overlap between repertoires was computed as shared unique clonotypes divided by the size of the smaller repertoire. Three approaches were used to assess repertoire richness: RTK rarefaction, the Chao1 estimator, and Recon v2.1 estimates of unobserved clonotypes. For all TCRbeta clonotypes obtained by the gDNA method from several donors, generation probabilities were computed with OLGA. As stored in TCRdb, this immuneACCESS dataset retains in-frame rearrangements with V and J assigned. A fraction of the clones does not appear; measured against another copy, unresolved V genes explain less than half of the discrepancy, and the remainder lacks a known reason. From that table come the V and J calls and clone size; the DNA was used to work out D and trimming. This sample is represented by roughly 2 million clones; 85% to 95% of them were singletons. The ten most abundant clones make up about 0.13% of the sample.

Healthy HIV-negative adults with no recently reported acute infections or vaccinations were included as donors. Every donor was a Caucasian adult residing in Nashville, Tennessee, USA. CD4+ T cells were enriched by magnetic negative selection, after which naive cells were positively selected on CD45RA and the negative fraction was taken as the memory subset. Blood was obtained by leukapheresis, after which PBMCs were separated by Ficoll-Histopaque density gradient centrifugation and cryopreserved in liquid nitrogen vapor phase. Analytical flow cytometry was used to check the purity and quantity of every magnetically sorted T cell population. Each sorted fraction had its genomic DNA isolated and then quantified by UV absorbance on a Nanodrop 2000c. The sample consisted of naive CD4+ T cells sorted from blood. Reading the label with the study, this specimen's cell subset or site is: CD45RA+ positively selected. The source of this sequence is a man between 18 and 35 years old in good health.

The DNA reads TGTGCCAGCAGCTTAGGTGGTGGGCTCCCCCTCCCCTACGAGCAGTACTTC. It encodes CASSLGGGLPLPYEQYF. In this chain, TRBV7-8 is recombined with TRBJ2-7; the D gene lacks a confident call. The CDR3, from cysteine to phenylalanine, totals 17 residues. Kept here is only the CDR3 DNA, which spans 51 bases and is read in frame from base 1. The germline V gene sets CDR1 to SGHVS and CDR2 to FQNEAQ. A distance of 18 bases separates the germline ends of V and J, which lose 1 base and 2 bases respectively.